This TCR beta chain was found in a study of blood T cell repertoires in COVID-19. V lost 4 bases and J lost 3, with 9 bases in between. Per the germline V gene, CDR1 is SGHNT and CDR2 is YENEEA. CDR3 length equals 13 residues. Produced via immunoSEQ multiplex PCR; TCRdb's table is partial and in-frame only. The table includes about 400,000 clones, roughly 90% detected once. The sample consisted of PBMCs or T cells enriched from blood (not recorded which). The source is a woman aged 40 to 50 with acute COVID-19. This chain joins TRBV11-3 and TRBJ1-1; D is unresolved. In DNA, the CDR3 is TGTGCCAGCAGCTCCCGACAAGACACTGAAGCTTTCTTT. It codes for CASSSRQDTEAFF. The full variable domain, its missing parts supplied by reference TRBV11-3 and TRBJ1-1, is EAGVVQSPRYKIIEKKQPVAFWCNPISGHNTLYWYLQNLGQGPELLIRYENEEAVDDSQLPKDRFSAERLKGVDSTLKIQPAELGDSAVYLCASSSRQDTEAFFGQGTRLTVV.